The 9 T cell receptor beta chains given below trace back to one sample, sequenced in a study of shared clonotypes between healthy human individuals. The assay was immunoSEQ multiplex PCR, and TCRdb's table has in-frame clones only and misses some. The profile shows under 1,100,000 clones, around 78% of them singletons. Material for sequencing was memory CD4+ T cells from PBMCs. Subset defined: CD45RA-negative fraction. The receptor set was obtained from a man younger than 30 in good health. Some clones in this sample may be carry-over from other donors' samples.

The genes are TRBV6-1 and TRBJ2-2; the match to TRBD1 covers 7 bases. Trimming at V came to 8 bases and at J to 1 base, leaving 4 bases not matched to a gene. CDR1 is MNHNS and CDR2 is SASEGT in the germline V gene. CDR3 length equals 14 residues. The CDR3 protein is CASGTVLNTGELFF. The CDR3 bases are TGTGCCAGCGGGACAGTTTTGAACACCGGGGAGCTGTTTTTT.

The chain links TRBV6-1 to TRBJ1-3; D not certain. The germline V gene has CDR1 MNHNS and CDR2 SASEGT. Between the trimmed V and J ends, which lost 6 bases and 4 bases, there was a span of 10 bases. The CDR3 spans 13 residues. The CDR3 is CASSPSGGNTIYF. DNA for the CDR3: TGTGCCAGCAGCCCCTCCGGAGGAAACACCATATATTTT.

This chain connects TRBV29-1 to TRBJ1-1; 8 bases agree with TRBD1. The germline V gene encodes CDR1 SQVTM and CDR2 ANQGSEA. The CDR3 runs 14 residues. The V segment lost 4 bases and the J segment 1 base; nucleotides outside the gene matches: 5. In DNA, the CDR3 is TGCAGCGTTGGGGGGACAGGTCAGAACACTGAAGCTTTCTTT. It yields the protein CSVGGTGQNTEAFF. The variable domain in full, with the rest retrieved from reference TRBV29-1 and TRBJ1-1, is SAVISQKPSRDICQRGTSLTIQCQVDSQVTMMFWYRQQPGQSLTLIATANQGSEATYESGFVIDKFPISRPNLTFSTLTVSNMSPEDSSIYLCSVGGTGQNTEAFFGQGTRLTVV.

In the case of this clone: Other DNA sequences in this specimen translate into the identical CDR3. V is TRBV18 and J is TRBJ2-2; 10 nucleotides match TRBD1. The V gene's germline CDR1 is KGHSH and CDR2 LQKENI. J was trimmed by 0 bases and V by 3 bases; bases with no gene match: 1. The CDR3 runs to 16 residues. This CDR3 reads CASSPGQGANTGELFF. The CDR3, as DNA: TGTGCCAGCTCACCCGGACAGGGGGCGAACACCGGGGAGCTGTTTTTT.

CDR3 loop: CAISESEAADTQYF. CDR3 coding DNA: TGTGCCATCAGTGAGTCCGAGGCCGCAGATACGCAGTATTTT. This rearrangement joins TRBV10-3 to TRBJ2-3; D unclear. Trimming cost V 0 bases and J 4 bases, with 8 bases left between them. The CDR3 runs 14 residues. Germline V gives CDR1 ENHRY, CDR2 SYGVKD.

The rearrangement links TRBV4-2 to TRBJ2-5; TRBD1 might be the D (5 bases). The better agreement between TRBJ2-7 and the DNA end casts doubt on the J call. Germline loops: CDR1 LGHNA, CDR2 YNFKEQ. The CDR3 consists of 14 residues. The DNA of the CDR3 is TGTGCCAGCAGCCAAAACGGCAGGGCCTACGAGCAGTACTTC. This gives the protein CASSQNGRAYEQYF.

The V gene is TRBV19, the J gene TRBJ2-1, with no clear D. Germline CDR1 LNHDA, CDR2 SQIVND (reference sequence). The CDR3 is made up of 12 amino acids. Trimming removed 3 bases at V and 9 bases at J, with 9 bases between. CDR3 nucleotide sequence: TGTGCCAGTAGTATGCTGGAGCGTGAGCAGTTCTTC. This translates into CASSMLEREQFF. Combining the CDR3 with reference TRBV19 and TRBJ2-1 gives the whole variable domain DGGITQSPKYLFRKEGQNVTLSCEQNLNHDAMYWYRQDPGQGLRLIYYSQIVNDFQKGDIAEGYSVSREKKESFPLTVTSAQKNPTAFYLCASSMLEREQFFGPGTRLTVL.

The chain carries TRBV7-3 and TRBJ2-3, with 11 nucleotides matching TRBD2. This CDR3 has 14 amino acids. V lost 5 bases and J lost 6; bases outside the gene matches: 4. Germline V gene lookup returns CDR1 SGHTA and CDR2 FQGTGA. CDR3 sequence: CASSPSSGRDTQYF. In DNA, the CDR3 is TGTGCCAGCAGCCCTTCTAGCGGGAGGGATACGCAGTATTTT.

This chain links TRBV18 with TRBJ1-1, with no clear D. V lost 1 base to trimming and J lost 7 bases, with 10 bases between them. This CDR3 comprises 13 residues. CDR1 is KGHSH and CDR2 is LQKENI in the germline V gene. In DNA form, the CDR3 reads TGTGCCAGCTCACCACTTCTCAGGAGTGAAGCTTTCTTT. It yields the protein CASSPLLRSEAFF.